The T cell receptor (beta chain) under discussion was sequenced for a study of T cell responses to AZD1222 COVID-19 vaccine (dated by TCRdb to the early 2020s). Regarding the complete study: AZD1222 recipients whose second dose came at about 4 weeks and those whose second dose came at about 12 weeks were combined into one group, since spike-specific TCR depth and breadth did not differ between the two schedules. TCR sequencing was performed for about 250 trial participants, of whom roughly 200 were given two doses of AZD1222 and about 25 were given two doses of MenACWY control vaccine. Trial participants were enrolled into age subgroups of 18-55, 56-69 and 70-plus years, which contained around 150, 29 and 61 TCR-sequenced participants, respectively. Study-wide conclusions, independent of this receptor: Only six AZD1222 recipients were SARS-CoV-2 seropositive at baseline, limiting conclusions about previously exposed vaccinees. Epitopes outside the regions mutated in the B.1.351 and B.1.1.7 variants were reportedly recognized by nearly half of the unique spike-specific TCRs. The vaccine-associated CD4 TCRs covered the entire spike protein, and the dominant responses fell in regions 160-218 and 743-854. Participants were mostly white British, with more females than males. The authors suggested clonal diversity may have been underestimated. After two AZD1222 doses, spike-specific TCR breadth and depth were significantly higher than at day 0 and than in MenACWY recipients. In the small 56-69-year group, the increase in depth fell short of significance, most likely because of low power. Because no samples from the day 14 peak response were available, repertoires could be characterized only after the peak T cell response.

The CDR3 regions of human TCRbeta chains were analyzed by immunosequencing. The authors processed their data as follows. Repertoire TCRs were checked for matches against a reference library of SARS-CoV-2-specific TCRs that had been generated using the MIRA antigen-specificity platform. Breadth meant the fraction of unique TCRs that were SARS-CoV-2-associated, whereas depth meant the fraction of total T cells that were SARS-CoV-2-associated. Using the MIRA data, each spike-specific TCR was assigned both to the spike region to which the TCR was reactive and to a CD4 or CD8 class. Log10-transformed breadth and depth values were compared by one-way ANOVA with Sidak's multiple comparisons tests. TCRdb carries this immuneACCESS record with in-frame sequences only. Its versions omit some clonotypes, under half of them owing to an unresolved V gene in the studies checked, with the rest unexplained. V and J calls and clone size are given by that table; D and trimming were obtained from the DNA. For this sample the table gives 110,000 or so clones, of which about 86% were detected only once. The top ten clones comprise less than 3.5% of the sample.

To note about this clone: Its target antigen remains unknown. No much larger clonotype is one base removed from it; base qualities were not supplied.

CDR1 and CDR2 are drawn from the germline V gene: KGHDR, SFDVKD. The cysteine opens and the phenylalanine closes a CDR3 of 13 amino acids. The entry retains the CDR3 DNA only, 39 bases that are in frame from base 1. V is pared back by 9 bases and J by 0 bases, with 9 bases lying between the germline termini. Taken with the paper, the label for time point translates to: baseline before first vaccination. The vaccinee samples were drawn from two UK trials, COV001 and COV002, one of which was a single-blind randomized controlled phase 2/3 trial testing AZD1222 (ChAdOx1 nCoV-19) in healthy adults. For TCRbeta chain sequencing, PBMC samples from trial participants were taken at day 0 and at day 28 after the second dose.

The specimen was peripheral blood, collected on day 0 of AZD1222 vaccination. The chain links TRBV24-1 with TRBJ2-3, with the D gene possibly TRBD1 or TRBD2, each one fitting 5 bases. This receptor was identified in an adult in good health. The encoded CDR3 is CATEGQSTDTQYF. The bases are TGTGCCACCGAGGGGCAGAGCACAGATACGCAGTATTTT.